The 8 T cell receptor beta chains listed next were all sequenced from one sample in a study of T cells after somatic rescue of genetic block. Assay used: immunoSEQ multiplex PCR; TCRdb lists only in-frame clones, some missing. The table lists 110,000 or so clones, just over 90% of them singletons. Sequencing was performed on peripheral blood mononuclear cells (PBMCs). The receptors stem from a woman aged 18 to 35.

V usage is TRBV6-5 and J usage is TRBJ1-6; tentative D call: TRBD1 (5 bases). Deletions cut 4 bases from V and 5 bases from J, with 12 bases between. Germline CDR1 and CDR2: MNHEY and SVGAGI. This CDR3 contains 15 residues. The CDR3, as DNA: TGTGCCAGCAGTTCAACCGGGACGGATAATTCACCCCTCCACTTT. Amino acid sequence: CASSSTGTDNSPLHF.

The chain has TRBV5-1 and TRBJ2-7; TRBD1 agrees at 8 bases. The CDR3 has 14 amino acids. V shed 4 bases and J 3 bases; nucleotides not matched to a gene: 6. Germline CDR1 SGHRS, CDR2 YFSETQ. CDR3 nucleotides: TGCGCCAGCAGCCACGGGACAGGTGACTACGAGCAGTACTTC. It encodes CASSHGTGDYEQYF.

This chain uses TRBV6-5 with TRBJ1-6; perhaps TRBD1 as D (5 bases). CDR1 and CDR2 from the germline V gene are MNHEY and SVGAGI. V gave up 7 bases and J gave up 6 bases, with 13 bases separating them. This CDR3 region has 14 residues. The CDR3 region is CASTKRGGNSPLHF. The CDR3 DNA sequence: TGTGCCAGCACCAAACGGGGGGGTAATTCACCCCTCCACTTT.

Here the CDR3 reads CASSQDGATANEQFF. The CDR3 nucleotides read TGTGCCAGCAGCCAAGATGGCGCGACAGCCAATGAGCAGTTCTTC. The chain links TRBV4-2 to TRBJ2-1; D is perhaps TRBD1 (5 bases). CDR1 is LGHNA, CDR2 YNFKEQ, per germline. There are 15 residues in the CDR3. V was clipped by 0 bases and J by 6 bases, with 12 bases between them.

This clone occurred once. The chain is built from TRBV6-5 and TRBJ2-3, with TRBD2 matching over 11 bases. The germline V gene encodes CDR1 MNHEY and CDR2 SVGAGI. CDR3 size: 16 residues. The V segment lost 3 bases and the J segment 2 bases; nucleotides outside the gene matches: 4. The CDR3 sequence: CASSYGSGGATDTQYF. The CDR3 nucleotides read TGTGCCAGCAGTTATGGTAGCGGGGGGGCCACAGATACGCAGTATTTT.

V and J are TRBV7-2 and TRBJ1-1; no definite D call. This CDR3 has 13 amino acids. V was pared by 1 base and J by 4 bases, with 7 bases between. Per germline, CDR1 SGHTA and CDR2 FQGNSA. The CDR3 loop reads CASSLDWSTEAFF. CDR3 DNA: TGTGCCAGCAGCTTAGACTGGAGCACTGAAGCTTTCTTT.

This chain connects TRBV5-5 to TRBJ2-7; TRBD1 matches 9 bases. With 4 bases clipped from V and 2 bases from J, the junction kept 10 bases outside the gene matches. Germline CDR1 and CDR2: SGHKS and YYEKEE (reference sequence). The CDR3 loop spans 16 amino acids. Here the CDR3 reads CASSPPRRTGAYEQYF. In DNA form, the CDR3 reads TGTGCCAGCAGCCCGCCGAGGCGGACAGGGGCCTACGAGCAGTACTTC.

The chain links TRBV2 to TRBJ1-2; the D gene is possibly TRBD1 (5 bases). The V end was cut by 1 base, the J end by 3 bases, with 6 bases between. Germline assignment: CDR1 SNHLY and CDR2 FYNNEI. The CDR3 consists of 13 residues. The CDR3 loop reads CASSEGRDYGYTF. CDR3 DNA: TGTGCCAGCAGTGAAGGCAGGGACTATGGCTACACCTTC.